The clone carrying this T cell receptor beta chain was recorded a few times. Its antigen is unknown. Blood sampling took place at baseline, cycle 4 day 1, and cycle 7 day 1. This record comes from a study of OX40 agonist ivuxolimab in advanced cancers. Overall study context: Dose-escalation cases comprised hepatocellular carcinoma, melanoma, renal cell or head and neck cancer.

General observations from the study: At 0.1 to 3.0 mg/kg and by week 6, clonal expansion occurred in CD4+ and CD8+ blood T cells.

Using immunoSEQ multiplex PCR, the repertoire was profiled, and TCRdb retains in-frame clones only, with some absent. Among around 67,000 clones listed, roughly 87% were seen once. CDR1 is SGHTS and CDR2 is YDEGEE in the germline V gene. The germline V and J ends were trimmed by 5 bases and 2 bases, with 17 bases remaining between them. This CDR3 spans 15 amino acids. This receptor was obtained from an adult with an advanced solid tumor such as melanoma, head and neck, liver or kidney cancer. The sample in question was CD4+ or CD8+ T cells sorted from blood, obtained in a trial of the OX40 agonist ivuxolimab. The rearrangement links TRBV5-8 to TRBJ2-7, with D perhaps matching TRBD1 (6 bases). The DNA for the CDR3 is TGTGCCAGCAGGAGATACCGGGACACTACCTACGAGCAGTACTTC. It is translated as CASRRYRDTTYEQYF.